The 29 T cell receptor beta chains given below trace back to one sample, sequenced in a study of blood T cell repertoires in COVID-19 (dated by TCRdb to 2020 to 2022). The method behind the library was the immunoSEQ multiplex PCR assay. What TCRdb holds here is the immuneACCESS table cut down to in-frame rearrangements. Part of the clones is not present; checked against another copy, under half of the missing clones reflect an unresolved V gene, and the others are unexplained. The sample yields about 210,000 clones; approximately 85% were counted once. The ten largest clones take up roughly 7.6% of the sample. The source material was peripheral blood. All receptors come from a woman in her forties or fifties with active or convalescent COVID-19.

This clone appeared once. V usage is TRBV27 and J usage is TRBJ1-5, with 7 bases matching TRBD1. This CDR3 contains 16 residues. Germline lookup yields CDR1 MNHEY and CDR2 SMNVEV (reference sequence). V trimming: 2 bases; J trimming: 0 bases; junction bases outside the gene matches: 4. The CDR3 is CASSLEGARSNQPQHF. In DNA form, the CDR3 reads TGTGCCAGCAGTTTAGAGGGGGCCCGTAGCAATCAGCCCCAGCATTTT.

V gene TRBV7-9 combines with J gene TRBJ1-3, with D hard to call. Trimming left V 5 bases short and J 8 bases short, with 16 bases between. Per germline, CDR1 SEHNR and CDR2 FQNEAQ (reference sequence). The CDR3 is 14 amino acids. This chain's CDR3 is CASSPPYGSDTIYF. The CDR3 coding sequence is TGTGCCAGCAGCCCCCCGTATGGTTCAGACACCATATATTTT. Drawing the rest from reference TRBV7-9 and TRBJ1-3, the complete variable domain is DTGVSQNPRHKITKRGQNVTFRCDPISEHNRLYWYRQTLGQGPEFLTYFQNEAQLEKSRLLSDRFSAERPKGSFSTLEIQRTEQGDSAMYLCASSPPYGSDTIYFGEGSWLTVV.

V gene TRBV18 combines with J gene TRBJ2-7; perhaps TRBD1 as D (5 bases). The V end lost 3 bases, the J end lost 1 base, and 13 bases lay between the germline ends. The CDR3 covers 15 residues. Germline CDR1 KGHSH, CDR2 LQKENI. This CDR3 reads CASSPVFDSSYEQYF. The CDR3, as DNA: TGTGCCAGCTCACCGGTTTTCGACAGTTCCTACGAGCAGTACTTC.

For the CDR3, the DNA is TGTGCCAGCAGAGACTCCATAATCTACGAGCAGTACTTC. This sequence encodes CASRDSIIYEQYF. The V gene is TRBV2, the J gene TRBJ2-7, with D unclear. The CDR3 loop spans 13 amino acids. V was clipped by 6 bases and J by 3 bases, with 12 bases between them. Per the germline V gene, CDR1 is SNHLY and CDR2 is FYNNEI.

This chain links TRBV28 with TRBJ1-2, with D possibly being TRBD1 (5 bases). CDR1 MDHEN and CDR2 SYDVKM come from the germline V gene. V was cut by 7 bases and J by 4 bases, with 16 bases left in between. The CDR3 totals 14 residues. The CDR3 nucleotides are TGTGCCAGCACCACCCCGGGACTGGGCTATGGCTACACCTTC. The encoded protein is CASTTPGLGYGYTF.

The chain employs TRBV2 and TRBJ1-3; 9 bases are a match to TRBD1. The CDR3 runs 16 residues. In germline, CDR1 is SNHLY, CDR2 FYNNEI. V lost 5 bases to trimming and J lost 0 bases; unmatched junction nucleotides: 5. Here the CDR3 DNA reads TGTGCCAGCAGTCGACAGGACAGGGGCTCTGGAAACACCATATATTTT. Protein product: CASSRQDRGSGNTIYF.

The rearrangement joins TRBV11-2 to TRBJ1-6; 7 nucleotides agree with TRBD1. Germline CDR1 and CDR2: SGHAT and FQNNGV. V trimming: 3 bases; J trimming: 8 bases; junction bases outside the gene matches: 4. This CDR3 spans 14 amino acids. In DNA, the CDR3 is TGTGCCAGCAGCTTTCGGCAGGGGGATTCACCCCTCCACTTT. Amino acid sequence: CASSFRQGDSPLHF.

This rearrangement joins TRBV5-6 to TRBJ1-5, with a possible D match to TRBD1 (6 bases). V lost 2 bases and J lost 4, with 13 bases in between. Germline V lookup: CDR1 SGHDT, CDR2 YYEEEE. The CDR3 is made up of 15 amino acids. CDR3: CASSFGQGWNQPQHF. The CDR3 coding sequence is TGTGCCAGCAGCTTTGGGCAGGGGTGGAATCAGCCCCAGCATTTT.

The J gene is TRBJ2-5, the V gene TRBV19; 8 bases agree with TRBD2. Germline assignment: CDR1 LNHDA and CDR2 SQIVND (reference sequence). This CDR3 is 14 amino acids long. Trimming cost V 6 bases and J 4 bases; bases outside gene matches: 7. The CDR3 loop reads CASRTAGGRETQYF. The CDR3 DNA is TGTGCCAGTAGGACCGCGGGGGGTCGAGAGACCCAGTACTTC.

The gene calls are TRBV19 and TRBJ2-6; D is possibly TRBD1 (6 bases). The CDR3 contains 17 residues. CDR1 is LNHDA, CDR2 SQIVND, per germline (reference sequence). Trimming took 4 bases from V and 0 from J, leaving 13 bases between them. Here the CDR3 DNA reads TGTGCCAGTAGTAGGGGGCGCGGTCTCTCTGGGGCCAACGTCCTGACTTTC. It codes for CASSRGRGLSGANVLTF.

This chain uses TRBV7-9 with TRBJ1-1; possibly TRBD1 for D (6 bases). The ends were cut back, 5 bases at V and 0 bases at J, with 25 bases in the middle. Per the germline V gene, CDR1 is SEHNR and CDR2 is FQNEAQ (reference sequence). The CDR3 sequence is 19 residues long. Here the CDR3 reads CASSIRGAGFTIMNTEAFF. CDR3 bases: TGTGCCAGCAGCATACGGGGGGCCGGATTTACTATCATGAACACTGAAGCTTTCTTT.

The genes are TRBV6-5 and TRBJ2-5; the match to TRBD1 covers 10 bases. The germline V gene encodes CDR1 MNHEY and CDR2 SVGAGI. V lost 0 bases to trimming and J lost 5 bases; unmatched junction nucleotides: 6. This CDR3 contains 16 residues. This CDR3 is CASSYSGQGLGETQYF. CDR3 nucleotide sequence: TGTGCCAGCAGTTACTCGGGACAGGGGTTAGGGGAGACCCAGTACTTC.

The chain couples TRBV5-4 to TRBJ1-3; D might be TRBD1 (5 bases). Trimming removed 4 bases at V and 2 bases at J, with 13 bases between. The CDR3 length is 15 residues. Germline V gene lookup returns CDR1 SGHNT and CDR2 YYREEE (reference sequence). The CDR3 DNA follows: TGTGCCAGCAGCGCCCCCGGGACTACTGGAAACACCATATATTTT. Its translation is CASSAPGTTGNTIYF. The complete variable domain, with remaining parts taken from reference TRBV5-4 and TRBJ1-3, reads ETGVTQSPTHLIKTRGQQVTLRCSSQSGHNTVSWYQQALGQGPQFIFQYYREEENGRGNFPPRFSGLQFPNYSSELNVNALELDDSALYLCASSAPGTTGNTIYFGEGSWLTVV.

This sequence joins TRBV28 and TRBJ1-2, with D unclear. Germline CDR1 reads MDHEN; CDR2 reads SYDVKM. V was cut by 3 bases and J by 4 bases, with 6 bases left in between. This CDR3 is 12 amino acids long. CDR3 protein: CASSFRLYGYTF. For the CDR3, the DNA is TGTGCCAGCAGTTTTCGACTCTATGGCTACACCTTC.

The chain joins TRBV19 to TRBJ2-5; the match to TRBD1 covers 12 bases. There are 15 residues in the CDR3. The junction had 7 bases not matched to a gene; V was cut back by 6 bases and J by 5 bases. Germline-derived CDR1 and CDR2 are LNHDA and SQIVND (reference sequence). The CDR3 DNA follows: TGTGCCAGTAGACCGGGACAGGGGGCGCAGGAGACCCAGTACTTC. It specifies CASRPGQGAQETQYF.

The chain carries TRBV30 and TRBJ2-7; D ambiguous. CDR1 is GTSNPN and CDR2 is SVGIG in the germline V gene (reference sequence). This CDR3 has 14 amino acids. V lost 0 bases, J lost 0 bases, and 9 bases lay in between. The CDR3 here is CAWSVLGLSYEQYF. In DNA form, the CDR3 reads TGTGCCTGGAGTGTACTGGGCCTCTCCTACGAGCAGTACTTC.

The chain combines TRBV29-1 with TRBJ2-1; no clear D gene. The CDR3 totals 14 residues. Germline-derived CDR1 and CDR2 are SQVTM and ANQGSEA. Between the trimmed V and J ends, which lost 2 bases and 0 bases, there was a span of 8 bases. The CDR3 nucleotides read TGCAGCGTTGAACCCTTCAGCTCCTACAATGAGCAGTTCTTC. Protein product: CSVEPFSSYNEQFF.

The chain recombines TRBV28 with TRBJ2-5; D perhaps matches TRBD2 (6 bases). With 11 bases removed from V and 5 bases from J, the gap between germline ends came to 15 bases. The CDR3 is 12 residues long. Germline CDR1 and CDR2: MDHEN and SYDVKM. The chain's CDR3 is CAWDSRGETQYF. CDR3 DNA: TGTGCCTGGGATTCCCGGGGGGAGACCCAGTACTTC.

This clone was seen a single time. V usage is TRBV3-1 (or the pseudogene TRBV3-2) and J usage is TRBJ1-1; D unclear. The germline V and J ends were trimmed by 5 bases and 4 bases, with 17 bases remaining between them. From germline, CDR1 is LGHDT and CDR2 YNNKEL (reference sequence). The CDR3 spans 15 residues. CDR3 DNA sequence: TGTGCCAGCAGCTCCGGCCCCAATGGCGGCACTGAAGCTTTCTTT. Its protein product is CASSSGPNGGTEAFF.

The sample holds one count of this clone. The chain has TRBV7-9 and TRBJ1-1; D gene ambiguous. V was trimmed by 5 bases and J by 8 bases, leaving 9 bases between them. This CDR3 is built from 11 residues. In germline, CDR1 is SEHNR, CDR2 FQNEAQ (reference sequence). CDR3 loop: CASSPYEEAFF. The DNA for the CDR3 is TGTGCCAGCAGCCCCTATGAGGAAGCTTTCTTT.

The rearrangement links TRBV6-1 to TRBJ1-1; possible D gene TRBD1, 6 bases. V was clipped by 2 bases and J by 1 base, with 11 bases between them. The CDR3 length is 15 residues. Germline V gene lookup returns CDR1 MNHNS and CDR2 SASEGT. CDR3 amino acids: CASSEYTGKNTEAFF. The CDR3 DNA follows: TGTGCCAGCAGTGAATACACAGGGAAGAACACTGAAGCTTTCTTT.

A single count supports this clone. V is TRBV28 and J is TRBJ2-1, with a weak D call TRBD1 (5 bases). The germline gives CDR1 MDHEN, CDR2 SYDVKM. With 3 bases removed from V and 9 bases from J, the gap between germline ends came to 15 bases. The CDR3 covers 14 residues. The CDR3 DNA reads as TGTGCCAGCAGTTTTGACAGTCGTTTGGGTGAGCAGTTCTTC. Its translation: CASSFDSRLGEQFF. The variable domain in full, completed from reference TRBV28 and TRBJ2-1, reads DVKVTQSSRYLVKRTGEKVFLECVQDMDHENMFWYRQDPGLGLRLIYFSYDVKMKEKGDIPEGYSVSREKKERFSLILESASTNQTSMYLCASSFDSRLGEQFFGPGTRLTVL.

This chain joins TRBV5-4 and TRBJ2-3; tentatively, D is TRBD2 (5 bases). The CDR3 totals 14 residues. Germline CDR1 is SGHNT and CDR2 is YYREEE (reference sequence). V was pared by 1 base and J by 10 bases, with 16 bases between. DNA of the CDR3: TGTGCCAGCAGCTTGATGGGAGCCCATACGGCGCAGTATTTT. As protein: CASSLMGAHTAQYF. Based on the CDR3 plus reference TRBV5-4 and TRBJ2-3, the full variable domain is ETGVTQSPTHLIKTRGQQVTLRCSSQSGHNTVSWYQQALGQGPQFIFQYYREEENGRGNFPPRFSGLQFPNYSSELNVNALELDDSALYLCASSLMGAHTAQYFGPGTRLTVL.

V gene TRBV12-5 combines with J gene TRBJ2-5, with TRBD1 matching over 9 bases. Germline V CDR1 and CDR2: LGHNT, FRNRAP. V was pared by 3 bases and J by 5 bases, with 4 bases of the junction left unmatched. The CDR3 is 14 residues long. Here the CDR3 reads CASGLTGGGETQYF. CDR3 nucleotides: TGTGCTAGTGGTTTAACAGGGGGCGGGGAGACCCAGTACTTC. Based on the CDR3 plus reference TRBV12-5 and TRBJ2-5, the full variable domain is DARVTQTPRHKVTEMGQEVTMRCQPILGHNTVFWYRQTMMQGLELLAYFRNRAPLDDSGMPKDRFSAEMPDATLATLKIQPSEPRDSAVYFCASGLTGGGETQYFGPGTRLLVL.

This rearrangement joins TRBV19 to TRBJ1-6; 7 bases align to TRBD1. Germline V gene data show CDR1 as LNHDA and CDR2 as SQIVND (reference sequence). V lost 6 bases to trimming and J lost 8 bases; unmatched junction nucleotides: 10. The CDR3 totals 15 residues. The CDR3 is CASRTQDRAYSPLHF. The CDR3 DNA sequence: TGTGCCAGTAGGACACAAGACAGGGCCTATTCACCCCTCCACTTT. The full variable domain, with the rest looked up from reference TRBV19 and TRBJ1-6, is DGGITQSPKYLFRKEGQNVTLSCEQNLNHDAMYWYRQDPGQGLRLIYYSQIVNDFQKGDIAEGYSVSREKKESFPLTVTSAQKNPTAFYLCASRTQDRAYSPLHFGNGTRLTVT.

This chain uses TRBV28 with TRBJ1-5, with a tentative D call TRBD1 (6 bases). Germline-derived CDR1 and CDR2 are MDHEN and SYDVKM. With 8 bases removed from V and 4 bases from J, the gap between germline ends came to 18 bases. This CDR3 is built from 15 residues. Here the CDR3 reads CASVEGGASNQPQHF. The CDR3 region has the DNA TGTGCCAGCGTAGAAGGGGGGGCCTCTAATCAGCCCCAGCATTTT.

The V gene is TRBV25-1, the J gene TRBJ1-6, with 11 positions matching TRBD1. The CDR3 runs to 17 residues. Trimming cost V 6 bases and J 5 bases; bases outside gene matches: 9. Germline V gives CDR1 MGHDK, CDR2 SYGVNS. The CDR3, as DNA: TGTGCCAGCAGCAGGACAGGGGGCTTTATTCATAATTCACCCCTCCACTTT. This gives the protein CASSRTGGFIHNSPLHF. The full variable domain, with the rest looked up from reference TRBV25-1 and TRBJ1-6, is EADIYQTPRYLVIGTGKKITLECSQTMGHDKMYWYQQDPGMELHLIHYSYGVNSTEKGDLSSESTVSRIRTEHFPLTLESARPSHTSQYLCASSRTGGFIHNSPLHFGNGTRLTVT.

CDR3 nucleotide sequence: TGTGCCAGCAGTGAGAACAGGGGGCTGGGCTATGGCTACACCTTC. Amino acids: CASSENRGLGYGYTF. The chain combines TRBV6-1 with TRBJ1-2; 9 bases map to TRBD1. Germline-derived CDR1 and CDR2 are MNHNS and SASEGT. This CDR3 has 15 amino acids. J was trimmed by 4 bases and V by 3 bases; bases with no gene match: 6.

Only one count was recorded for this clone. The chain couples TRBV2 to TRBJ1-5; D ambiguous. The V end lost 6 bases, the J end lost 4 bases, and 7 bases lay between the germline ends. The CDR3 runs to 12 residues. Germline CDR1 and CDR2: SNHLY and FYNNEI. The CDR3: CASSPVNQPQHF. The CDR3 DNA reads TGTGCCAGCAGCCCCGTAAATCAGCCCCAGCATTTT.